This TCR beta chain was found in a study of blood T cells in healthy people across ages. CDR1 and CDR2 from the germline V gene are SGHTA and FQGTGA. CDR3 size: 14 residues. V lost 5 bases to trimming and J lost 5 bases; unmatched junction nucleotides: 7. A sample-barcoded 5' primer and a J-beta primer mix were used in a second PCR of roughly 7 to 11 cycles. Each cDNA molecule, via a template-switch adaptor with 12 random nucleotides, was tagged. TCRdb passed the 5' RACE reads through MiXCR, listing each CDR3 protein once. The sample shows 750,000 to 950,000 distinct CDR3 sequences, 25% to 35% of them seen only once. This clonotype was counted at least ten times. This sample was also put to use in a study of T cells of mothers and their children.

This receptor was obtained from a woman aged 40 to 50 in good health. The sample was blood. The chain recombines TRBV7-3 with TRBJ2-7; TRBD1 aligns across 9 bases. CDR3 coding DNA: TGTGCCAGCAGCCCCCCCGGACAGGGGAACGAGCAGTACTTC. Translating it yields CASSPPGQGNEQYF.